This T cell receptor (beta chain) is drawn from a study of blood T cell repertoires in COVID-19. Overall study context: The samples span acute and convalescent COVID-19 from the United States, Italy and Spain. From T cells, B-cell-depleted T cells, or PBMCs came the material, which was cDNA or gDNA.

TCRdb keeps only in-frame clones here, not all; method: immunoSEQ multiplex PCR. The repertoire holds about 120,000 clones, with 87% as singletons. This clone was seen only once. V lost 6 bases, J lost 4 bases, and 6 bases stayed unmatched. The CDR3 sequence is 13 residues long. CDR1 is MNHEY and CDR2 is SMNVEV in the germline V gene (reference sequence). J is TRBJ2-7 and V is TRBV27; TRBD2 matches at 7 bases. Sequencing was done on a sample of peripheral blood. This TCR was sampled from a woman in her 50s with acute or convalescent COVID-19. This CDR3 reads CASSSGLRYEQYF. The CDR3 DNA reads TGTGCCAGCAGCTCGGGACTACGATACGAGCAGTACTTC.